This T cell receptor (beta chain) was recovered during a study of T cells after yellow fever vaccination. Study-wide results and limits: Subsequent to the booster, the majority of primary-vaccination clones reappeared (around 96% CD4, roughly 90% CD8).

It was through 5'RACE template switching that TCR cDNA was made, with a universal primer site and UMIs added. TCRdb independently ran MiXCR on the 5' RACE reads; one entry per CDR3 protein. The sample shows 150,000 to 200,000 distinct CDR3 sequences, roughly 11% of them seen only once. The table lists this clonotype with a few counts. Its specificity is unknown. V was shortened by 4 bases and J by 5 bases, with 23 bases between the two germline ends. Germline V lookup: CDR1 SGHTA, CDR2 FQGNSA. The CDR3 extends over 17 amino acids. This TCR came from a man aged 18 to 29 who received the YFV17D yellow fever vaccine. The rearrangement uses TRBV7-2 and TRBJ2-5, with D possibly matching TRBD1 (5 bases). The source was CD8+ T cells sorted from PBMCs, collected 15 days after the yellow fever booster vaccination. DNA of the CDR3: TGTGCCAGCAGCTCCCCTAGGGGTACGGGCTCCGGGGAGACCCAGTACTTC. It encodes CASSSPRGTGSGETQYF.